These 32 T cell receptor beta chains share one sample of origin, sequenced in a study of type 1 regulatory T cells (dated by TCRdb to the early 2020s). Their specific antigens are unknown. Data came from an Illumina MiSeq. Using fastp trimming at Q25 and MiXCR clonotype assembly, TCRdb reanalyzed the public sequencing data and kept in-frame beta chains. Every entry covers one CDR3 protein and lists the most common genes and DNA from its rows. The sample table lists some 60,000 distinct CDR3 sequences, 62% of them with a count of one. Of the sample, 1.8% falls within the top ten clones. The sequenced sample consisted of cultured non-Tr1 T cells, either the whole culture or a sorted T cell fraction (not recorded which). The cell subset or site label, as the study defines it: non-Tr1 population from the T-allo10 product. These receptors were taken from a human donor in good health.

The chain has TRBV7-2 and TRBJ1-1, with no clear D. Germline lookup yields CDR1 SGHTA and CDR2 FQGNSA. The length of the CDR3 is 13 residues. V was pared by 2 bases and J by 5 bases, with 9 bases between. CDR3 coding DNA: TGTGCCAGCAGCTTATTGTTCAGGACTGAAGCTTTCTTT. Translation: CASSLLFRTEAFF. Drawing the rest from reference TRBV7-2 and TRBJ1-1, the complete variable domain is GAGVSQSPSNKVTEKGKDVELRCDPISGHTALYWYRQSLGQGLEFLIYFQGNSAPDKSGLPSDRFSAERTGGSVSTLTIQRTQQEDSAVYLCASSLLFRTEAFFGQGTRLTVV.

This clonotype has a handful of counts. This chain uses TRBV5-1 with TRBJ1-1, with unresolved D. The CDR3 totals 15 residues. Germline CDR1 and CDR2: SGHRS and YFSETQ. With 5 bases removed from V and 1 base from J, the gap between germline ends came to 15 bases. The DNA for the CDR3 is TGCGCCAGCAGAAAATCCCTCACAGCGAACACTGAAGCTTTCTTT. Amino acids: CASRKSLTANTEAFF. Using reference TRBV5-1 and TRBJ1-1 for the parts outside the CDR3, the full variable domain is KAGVTQTPRYLIKTRGQQVTLSCSPISGHRSVSWYQQTPGQGLQFLFEYFSETQRNKGNFPGRFSGRQFSNSRSEMNVSTLELGDSALYLCASRKSLTANTEAFFGQGTRLTVV.

The table lists this clonotype with a few counts. This chain uses TRBV20-1 with TRBJ2-7; D is perhaps TRBD1 (6 bases). Trimming stripped 5 bases from V and 2 bases from J, with 16 bases between. Germline CDR1 DFQATT, CDR2 SNEGSKA (reference sequence). The CDR3 loop spans 14 amino acids. The CDR3 nucleotides are TGCAGTGCTCCGAGAAGGGGGAGTGCCTACGAGCAGTACTTC. It encodes CSAPRRGSAYEQYF.

The chain couples TRBV29-1 to TRBJ1-1; weak D call: TRBD1 (5 bases). Germline V lookup: CDR1 SQVTM, CDR2 ANQGSEA. This CDR3 region has 20 residues. Trimming removed 1 base from V and 2 bases from J, with 29 bases in between. CDR3 sequence reads: CSVEVYSFGGTLVINTEAFF. In DNA form, the CDR3 reads TGCAGCGTTGAAGTTTATTCATTTGGGGGGACCCTGGTGATCAACACTGAAGCTTTCTTT. Using reference TRBV29-1 and TRBJ1-1 for the parts outside the CDR3, the full variable domain is SAVISQKPSRDICQRGTSLTIQCQVDSQVTMMFWYRQQPGQSLTLIATANQGSEATYESGFVIDKFPISRPNLTFSTLTVSNMSPEDSSIYLCSVEVYSFGGTLVINTEAFFGQGTRLTVV.

The chain couples TRBV7-8 to TRBJ2-3; 10 bases line up with TRBD2. The CDR3 runs 16 residues. After removal of 5 bases from V and 7 bases from J, the junction contained 12 bases not matched to a gene. Germline loops: CDR1 SGHVS, CDR2 FQNEAQ. For the CDR3, the DNA is TGTGCCAGCAGCCAACGACGGACTAGCGGAACATATACGCAGTATTTT. This encodes CASSQRRTSGTYTQYF.

This sequence joins TRBV20-1 and TRBJ1-1; no definite D call. Trimming removed 1 base from V and 7 bases from J, with 10 bases in between. The CDR3 totals 12 residues. Germline CDR1 reads DFQATT; CDR2 reads SNEGSKA (reference sequence). The CDR3: CSARGVSIEAFF. The CDR3 DNA follows: TGCAGTGCTAGAGGGGTGTCCATTGAAGCTTTCTTT.

The gene calls are TRBV7-2 and TRBJ2-7, with D possibly matching TRBD2 (6 bases). The V gene lost 1 base and the J gene lost 0 bases, with 7 bases spanning the gap. The CDR3 is made up of 14 amino acids. CDR1 and CDR2 from the germline V gene are SGHTA and FQGNSA. CDR3 residues: CASSLVGSSYEQYF. CDR3 DNA sequence: TGTGCCAGCAGCTTAGTCGGGAGCTCCTACGAGCAGTACTTC. The full variable domain, completed using reference TRBV7-2 and TRBJ2-7, is GAGVSQSPSNKVTEKGKDVELRCDPISGHTALYWYRQSLGQGLEFLIYFQGNSAPDKSGLPSDRFSAERTGGSVSTLTIQRTQQEDSAVYLCASSLVGSSYEQYFGPGTRLTVT.

The genes are TRBV20-1 and TRBJ2-5, with TRBD1 identical over 7 bases. This CDR3 has 13 residues. V lost 3 bases to trimming and J lost 7 bases; unmatched junction nucleotides: 8. Germline V gives CDR1 DFQATT, CDR2 SNEGSKA (reference sequence). CDR3: CSARQTGIGTQYF. The CDR3 nucleotides are TGCAGTGCTAGGCAGACAGGGATCGGGACCCAGTACTTC.

In this sample, this clonotype turned up a few times. The genes are TRBV7-8 and TRBJ1-2; D unresolved. Per germline, CDR1 SGHVS and CDR2 FQNEAQ. This CDR3 has 16 amino acids. V lost 4 bases and J lost 8, with 23 bases in between. The CDR3 bases are TGTGCCAGCAGCTGGAGCGGGGTAGACTTAGCCGGAGGCTACACCTTC. Translated: CASSWSGVDLAGGYTF.

This clonotype was counted between two and nine times. The rearrangement joins TRBV20-1 to TRBJ2-7, with a tentative D call TRBD1 (6 bases). The CDR3 covers 11 residues. The germline CDR1 and CDR2 sequences are DFQATT and SNEGSKA (reference sequence). Trimming cost V 5 bases and J 3 bases, with 8 bases left between them. CDR3 in amino acids: CSAGTFYEQYF. Written as DNA, the CDR3 is TGCAGTGCTGGGACATTCTACGAGCAGTACTTC.

The chain employs TRBV11-2 and TRBJ1-3; D might be TRBD1 (6 bases). CDR3 length: 17 residues. Trimming stripped 4 bases from V and 0 bases from J, with 16 bases between. In germline, CDR1 is SGHAT, CDR2 FQNNGV. The CDR3 spells CASSSVKGQLSGNTIYF. The CDR3 DNA reads as TGTGCCAGCAGCTCTGTCAAAGGACAGCTCTCTGGAAACACCATATATTTT.

This chain links TRBV3-2 with TRBJ2-1; TRBD2, the table's D call, was not compared with the DNA. TRBV3-2 is an annotated pseudogene. This CDR3 is built from 19 residues. CDR3 residues: CASSPPPSSGRPLYNEQFF. CDR3 nucleotide sequence: TGTGCCAGCAGCCCCCCCCCCTCTAGCGGGAGGCCCCTCTACAATGAGCAGTTCTTC.

This clonotype was counted only a few times. CDR3: CAIGTSAYNEQFF. The DNA for the CDR3 is TGTGCCATTGGGACTAGCGCCTACAATGAGCAGTTCTTC. This chain joins TRBV10-3 and TRBJ2-1, with 10 bases identical to TRBD2. CDR3 length equals 13 residues. The germline gives CDR1 ENHRY, CDR2 SYGVKD. V lost 9 bases to trimming and J lost 2 bases; unmatched junction nucleotides: 1.

J is TRBJ2-7 and V is TRBV29-1; D remains unclear. Germline V gene data show CDR1 as SQVTM and CDR2 as ANQGSEA. The CDR3 loop spans 10 amino acids. Trimming shortened V by 2 bases and J by 6 bases, and 5 bases separated the two germline ends. This chain's CDR3 is CSVENGEQYF. CDR3 nucleotide sequence: TGCAGCGTTGAAAATGGCGAGCAGTACTTC.

This rearrangement joins TRBV5-5 to TRBJ1-1; D gene uncertain. The CDR3 extends over 11 amino acids. V lost 4 bases, J lost 8 bases, and 9 bases lay in between. The germline V gene encodes CDR1 SGHKS and CDR2 YYEKEE (reference sequence). The CDR3 loop reads CASSGGVEAFF. The CDR3 DNA follows: TGTGCCAGCAGCGGAGGAGTGGAAGCTTTCTTT.

This clonotype was detected only a few times. The rearrangement joins TRBV28 to TRBJ2-7; 12 bases align to TRBD2. Germline V gene data show CDR1 as MDHEN and CDR2 as SYDVKM. The CDR3 length is 16 residues. J lost 2 bases, V lost 5 bases, and 7 bases had no gene match. CDR3 nucleotide sequence: TGTGCCAGCAGTAAAAGAACTAGCGGGAGGACCTACGAGCAGTACTTC. As protein: CASSKRTSGRTYEQYF.

The CDR3 here is CASSSGTGAYEQYF. CDR3 DNA: TGTGCCAGCAGTTCCGGGACAGGGGCCTACGAGCAGTACTTC. The chain has TRBV28 and TRBJ2-7; the match to TRBD1 covers 10 bases. V dropped 4 bases and J dropped 2; count of bases not matched to a gene: 2. The CDR3 spans 14 residues. Germline V gene sequence: CDR1 MDHEN, CDR2 SYDVKM.

The rearrangement links TRBV12-3 or TRBV12-4 to TRBJ1-2; TRBD1 is a possible D gene (6 bases). This CDR3 is 15 amino acids long. The V end lost 5 bases, the J end lost 5 bases, and 18 bases lay between the germline ends. CDR3 region: CASSPNRDSAYGYTF. DNA of the CDR3: TGTGCCAGCAGTCCGAACAGGGATTCAGCGTATGGCTACACCTTC.

This rearrangement joins TRBV30 to TRBJ2-5; possible D gene TRBD1, 6 bases. Germline V gives CDR1 GTSNPN, CDR2 SVGIG (reference sequence). V lost 1 base to trimming and J lost 4 bases, with 13 bases between them. This CDR3 has 14 residues. DNA of the CDR3: TGTGCCTGGAGTGGGGGACCAGGGGCAGAGACCCAGTACTTC. This encodes CAWSGGPGAETQYF.

The gene calls are TRBV7-2 and TRBJ2-7; 7 nucleotides line up with TRBD1. CDR3 length: 13 residues. The V and J ends lost 0 bases and 6 bases, in that order; junction bases with no gene match: 2. Germline loops: CDR1 SGHTA, CDR2 FQGNSA. The CDR3 DNA reads as TGTGCCAGCAGCTTAGCGACAGGGTTCGAGCAGTACTTC. Translation: CASSLATGFEQYF.

The chain combines TRBV7-9 with TRBJ2-7; D could derive from TRBD1 or TRBD2 (6 bases each). V lost 7 bases and J 5 bases, leaving 18 bases between the germline ends. Germline V lookup: CDR1 SEHNR, CDR2 FQNEAQ (reference sequence). CDR3 length: 14 residues. The CDR3: CASNFGAGQNEQYF. The CDR3 DNA follows: TGTGCCAGCAATTTCGGGGCGGGACAAAACGAGCAGTACTTC.

Only a few counts were recorded for this clonotype. Germline is not matched at one junction end, which may reflect a read error. The chain uses TRBV2 and TRBJ1-4; no clear D. The CDR3 runs to 13 residues. The germline gives CDR1 SNHLY, CDR2 FYNNEI. This CDR3 is CASSERPNEKLFF. The CDR3 nucleotides read TGTGCCAGCAGTGAGCGACCTAACGAAAAACTGTTTTTT.

This chain uses TRBV6-2 or TRBV6-3 with TRBJ2-7; the match to TRBD1 covers 8 bases. V lost 11 bases to trimming and J lost 5 bases; unmatched junction nucleotides: 14. Germline values: CDR1 MNHEY, CDR2 SVGEGT. The CDR3 spans 14 residues. Written as DNA, the CDR3 is TGTGCCGGGTCCCAGGGGGCCTCCCACGACGAGCAGTACTTC. It specifies CAGSQGASHDEQYF.

V gene TRBV11-2 combines with J gene TRBJ1-1; TRBD1 matches 10 bases. The ends lost 5 bases at V and 1 base at J; junction bases unmatched: 7. This CDR3 is 16 amino acids long. The germline gives CDR1 SGHAT, CDR2 FQNNGV. CDR3 DNA sequence: TGTGCCAGCAGCCCAATTGACAGGGGGCGGAACACTGAAGCTTTCTTT. The encoded protein is CASSPIDRGRNTEAFF.

This clonotype was picked up a small number of times. The rearrangement joins TRBV19 to TRBJ2-7; TRBD2 agrees at 7 bases. The CDR3 contains 14 residues. With 5 bases clipped from V and 2 bases from J, the junction kept 6 bases outside the gene matches. Per germline, CDR1 LNHDA and CDR2 SQIVND (reference sequence). DNA of the CDR3: TGTGCCAGTAGTCTTTCCGGGACTACCTACGAGCAGTACTTC. Residues: CASSLSGTTYEQYF.

There are a few counts of this clonotype. This chain links TRBV7-8 with TRBJ2-5; D might be TRBD1 (5 bases). Trimming left V 1 base short and J 4 bases short, with 13 bases between. The CDR3 has 15 amino acids. Germline V gene sequence: CDR1 SGHVS, CDR2 FQNEAQ. The DNA of the CDR3 is TGTGCCAGCAGCTTAGTTCCAGCCCAGGGAGAGACCCAGTACTTC. Translation: CASSLVPAQGETQYF.

The J gene is TRBJ2-1, the V gene TRBV11-1; D is unresolved. The CDR3 spans 11 residues. CDR1 SGHAT and CDR2 FQDESV come from the germline V gene (reference sequence). The ends were cut back, 1 base at V and 11 bases at J, with 6 bases in the middle. CDR3 bases: TGTGCCAGCAGCTTAGAACAGCAGCAGTTCTTC. This gives the protein CASSLEQQQFF.

This sequence joins TRBV7-9 and TRBJ2-3, with no clear D. Germline values: CDR1 SEHNR, CDR2 FQNEAQ (reference sequence). Trimming removed 1 base at V and 3 bases at J, with 11 bases between. The CDR3 runs to 15 residues. CDR3: CASSLEGLVTDTQYF. The CDR3 nucleotides are TGTGCCAGCAGCTTAGAGGGTTTAGTTACAGATACGCAGTATTTT.

The rearrangement joins TRBV19 to TRBJ2-2; 9 bases are shared with TRBD1. Trimming at V came to 9 bases and at J to 4 bases, leaving 6 bases not matched to a gene. CDR1 and CDR2 (germline): LNHDA, SQIVND (reference sequence). This CDR3 has 14 amino acids. CDR3 coding DNA: TGTGCCAGCCGGGACAGGGTCCCCACCGGGGAGCTGTTTTTT. Translation gives CASRDRVPTGELFF.

As for this clonotype: The junction departs from germline at one end; a sequencing error may be responsible. J is TRBJ2-1 and V is TRBV7-2; TRBD2 might be the D (6 bases). In germline, CDR1 is SGHTA, CDR2 FQGNSA. This CDR3 is 16 amino acids long. For the CDR3, the DNA is TGTGCCAGCAGCCTGGGACTCCTCCGGAGATACAGTGAGCAGTTCTTC. This codes for CASSLGLLRRYSEQFF.

The V gene is TRBV24-1, the J gene TRBJ2-3; D is undetermined. Trimming shortened V by 6 bases and J by 6 bases, and 6 bases separated the two germline ends. This CDR3 comprises 11 residues. Germline assignment: CDR1 KGHDR and CDR2 SFDVKD. CDR3 sequence: CATSRRDTQYF. The DNA for the CDR3 is TGTGCCACCAGTCGGCGGGATACGCAGTATTTT.

In this sample, this clonotype turned up a few times. The rearrangement links TRBV4-3 to TRBJ2-2; 13 bases agree with TRBD2. The CDR3 is made up of 16 amino acids. V was pared by 4 bases and J by 5 bases, with 4 bases of the junction left unmatched. Per the germline V gene, CDR1 is LGHNA and CDR2 is YSLEER. The CDR3 reads CASSLGLAGATGELFF. The DNA for the CDR3 is TGCGCCAGCAGCCTAGGACTAGCGGGAGCGACCGGGGAGCTGTTTTTT.